Listed here is a single T cell receptor beta chain. It lacks a known antigen. No base qualities exist here, and no much larger clone lies one base off it. The immunoSEQ Assay, a bias-controlled multiplex PCR, was used to amplify TCRbeta CDR3 regions from genomic DNA. On the study's bioinformatics: Within the assay, amplification of reference gene primers was used to estimate how many nucleated cells each sample contained. To quantify the absolute abundance of each unique TCRbeta CDR3 rearrangement, sequence reads were collapsed and filtered. For each sample, productive Simpson clonality was calculated as the square root of Simpson's diversity index over productive rearrangements. TCRdb took this table from immuneACCESS and kept in-frame rearrangements with V and J called. Such tables lack part of the clones; where checked against another copy, unresolved V genes explain under half of the gap, and the rest is unexplained. The V and J calls and clone size were taken over from that table, and D and trimming were inferred from the DNA. In this sample the table shows 250,000 to 300,000 clones, roughly 80% of which occur a single time. The biggest ten clones account for 4.5% to 6% of the sample.

From a lookup of the germline V gene, CDR1 and CDR2 are KGHDR and SFDVKD. Germline trimming: 8 bases from V, 5 bases from J; junction bases outside gene matches: 4. The CDR3 holds 14 amino acids from the cysteine to the phenylalanine. The CDR3 DNA has 42 bases and is translated from base 1. Enrolling through a virtual design, the prospective study's participants ranged in age from roughly 18 to 89 years and lived across approximately 25 United States geographic areas. Cohort assignment in the prospective study relied on participant-reported clinical history from a screening survey and a study questionnaire. A participant counted as exposed if, within 2 weeks of entering the study, that participant had been in contact with someone who had a PCR-confirmed or clinician-diagnosed COVID-19 case. Mobile phlebotomists in the prospective study collected whole blood, serum and a nasopharyngeal or oropharyngeal swab from every participant. Over an approximately 2-month period, participants in the prospective study had the option of providing additional blood draws and questionnaires. Prospective study blood samples were shipped either frozen or at room temperature before DNA extraction.

This sample stems from a study of blood T cell repertoires in COVID-19 (dated by TCRdb to the early 2020s). As for the study more broadly: The collaborator samples originated in the United States, Italy and Spain and spanned the acute and convalescent phases of COVID-19. A freely available public database, intended as a resource for researchers studying the immune response to SARS-CoV-2, is where the repertoires were released. A de-identified subject ID, COVID-19 status, age in years and sex were almost always included in the sample metadata. HLA class I and class II types, where available, came from metadata supplied by the sample provider rather than from assay-based typing. The material from the prospective study consisted of cDNA or gDNA derived from T cells, B-cell-depleted T cells, or PBMCs. The samples were drawn from the first 160 participants of the ongoing ImmuneRACE study and from 950 to 1,500 subjects provided by 6 global collaborators. Deeply sampled blood TCRbeta repertoires from subjects exposed to, actively infected with, or recovered from COVID-19 were included in the dataset.

The full study reports these points: The amount of clinical and demographic metadata varied by source and participant and was provided uncurated.

The specimen sequenced was PBMCs or T cells enriched from blood (not recorded which). The chain was built from TRBV24-1 and TRBJ2-2; 10 of the junction bases match TRBD1. This clonotype originated in a man in his forties who had been exposed to COVID-19. The CDR3 region: CATKKGQGTGELFF. In nucleotides, the sequence is TGTGCCACCAAAAAGGGACAGGGGACCGGGGAGCTGTTTTTT.